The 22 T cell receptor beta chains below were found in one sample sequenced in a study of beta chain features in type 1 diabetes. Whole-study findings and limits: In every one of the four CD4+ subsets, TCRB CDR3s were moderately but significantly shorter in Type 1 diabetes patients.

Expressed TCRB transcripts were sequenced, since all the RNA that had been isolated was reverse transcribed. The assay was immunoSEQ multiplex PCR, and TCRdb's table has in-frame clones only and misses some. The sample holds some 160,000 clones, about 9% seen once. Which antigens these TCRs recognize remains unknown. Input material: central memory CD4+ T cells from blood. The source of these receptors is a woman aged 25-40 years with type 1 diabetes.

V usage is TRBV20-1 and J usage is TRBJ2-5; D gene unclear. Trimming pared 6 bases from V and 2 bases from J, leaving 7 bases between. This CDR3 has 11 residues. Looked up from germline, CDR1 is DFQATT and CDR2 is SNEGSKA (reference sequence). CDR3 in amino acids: CSARPQETQYF. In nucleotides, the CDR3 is TGCAGTGCGAGACCTCAAGAGACCCAGTACTTC.

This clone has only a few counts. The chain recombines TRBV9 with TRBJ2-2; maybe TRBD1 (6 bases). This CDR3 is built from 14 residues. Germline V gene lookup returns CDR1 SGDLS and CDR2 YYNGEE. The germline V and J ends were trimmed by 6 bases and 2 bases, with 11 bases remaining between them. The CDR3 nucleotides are TGTGCCAGCAAGCCCAGGGGTAACACCGGGGAGCTGTTTTTT. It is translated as CASKPRGNTGELFF.

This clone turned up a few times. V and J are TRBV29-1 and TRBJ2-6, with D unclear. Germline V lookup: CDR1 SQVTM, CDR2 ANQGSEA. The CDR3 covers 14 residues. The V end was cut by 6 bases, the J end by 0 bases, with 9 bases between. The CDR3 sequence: CSVGVSSGANVLTF. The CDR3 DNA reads TGCAGCGTAGGAGTCTCCTCTGGGGCCAACGTCCTGACTTTC. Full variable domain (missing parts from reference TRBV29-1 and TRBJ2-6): SAVISQKPSRDICQRGTSLTIQCQVDSQVTMMFWYRQQPGQSLTLIATANQGSEATYESGFVIDKFPISRPNLTFSTLTVSNMSPEDSSIYLCSVGVSSGANVLTFGAGSRLTVL.

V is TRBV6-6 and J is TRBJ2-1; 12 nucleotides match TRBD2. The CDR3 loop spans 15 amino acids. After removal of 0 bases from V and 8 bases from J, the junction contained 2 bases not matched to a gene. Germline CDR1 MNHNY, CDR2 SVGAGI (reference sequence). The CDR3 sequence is CASSYSTSGSDEQFF. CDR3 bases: TGTGCCAGCAGTTACTCGACTAGCGGGAGCGATGAGCAGTTCTTC.

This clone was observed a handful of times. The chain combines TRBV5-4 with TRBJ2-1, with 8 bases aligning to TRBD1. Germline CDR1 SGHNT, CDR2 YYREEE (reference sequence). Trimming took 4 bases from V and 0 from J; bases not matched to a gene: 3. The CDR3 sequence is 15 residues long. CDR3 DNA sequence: TGTGCCAGCAGCCGGGACAGGAGCTCCTACAATGAGCAGTTCTTC. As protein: CASSRDRSSYNEQFF.

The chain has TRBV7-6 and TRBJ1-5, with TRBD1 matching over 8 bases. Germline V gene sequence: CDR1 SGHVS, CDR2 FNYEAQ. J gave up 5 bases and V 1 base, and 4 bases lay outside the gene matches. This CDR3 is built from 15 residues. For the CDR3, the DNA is TGTGCCAGCAGCTTAGAACCAGGGGGCCATCAGCCCCAGCATTTT. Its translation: CASSLEPGGHQPQHF.

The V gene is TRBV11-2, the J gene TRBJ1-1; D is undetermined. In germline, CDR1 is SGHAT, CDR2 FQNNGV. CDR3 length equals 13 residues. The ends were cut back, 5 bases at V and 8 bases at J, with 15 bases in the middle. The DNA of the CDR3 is TGTGCCAGCAGCCGGGAGCGGAACGAGGAAGCTTTCTTT. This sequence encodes CASSRERNEEAFF.

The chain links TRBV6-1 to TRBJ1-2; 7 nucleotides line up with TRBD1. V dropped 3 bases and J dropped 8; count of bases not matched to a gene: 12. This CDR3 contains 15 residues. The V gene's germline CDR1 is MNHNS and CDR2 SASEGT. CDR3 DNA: TGTGCCAGCAGTGATCAAAGACAGGGTTACCCCGGCTACACCTTC. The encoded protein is CASSDQRQGYPGYTF.

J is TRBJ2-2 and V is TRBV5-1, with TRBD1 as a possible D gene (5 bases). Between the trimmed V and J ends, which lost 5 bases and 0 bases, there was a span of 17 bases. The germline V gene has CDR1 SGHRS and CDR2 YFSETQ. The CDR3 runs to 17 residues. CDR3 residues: CASRSVFRTTNTGELFF. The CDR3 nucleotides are TGCGCCAGCAGATCTGTATTTCGGACAACGAACACCGGGGAGCTGTTTTTT.

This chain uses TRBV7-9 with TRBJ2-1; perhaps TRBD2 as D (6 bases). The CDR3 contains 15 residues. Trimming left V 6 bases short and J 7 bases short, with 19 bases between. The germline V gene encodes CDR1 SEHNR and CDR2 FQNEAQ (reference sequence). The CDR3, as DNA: TGTGCCAGCAGTGGCTACTCCGGGACTCAAAATGAGCAGTTCTTC. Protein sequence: CASSGYSGTQNEQFF.

This chain's CDR3 is CASSLEGLADEQYF. As DNA, the CDR3 is TGTGCCAGCAGCTTAGAGGGACTAGCGGACGAGCAGTACTTC. J is TRBJ2-7 and V is TRBV7-9, with TRBD2 matching over 11 bases. The CDR3 is made up of 14 amino acids. The junction had 1 base not matched to a gene; V was cut back by 1 base and J by 5 bases. Germline V gene data show CDR1 as SEHNR and CDR2 as FQNEAQ (reference sequence).

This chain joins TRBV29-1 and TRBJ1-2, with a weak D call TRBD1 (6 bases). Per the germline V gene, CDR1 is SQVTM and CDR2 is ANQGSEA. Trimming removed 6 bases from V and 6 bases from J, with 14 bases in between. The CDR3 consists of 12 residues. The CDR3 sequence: CSVRKQGNGYTF. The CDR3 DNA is TGCAGCGTCAGGAAGCAGGGGAATGGCTACACCTTC.

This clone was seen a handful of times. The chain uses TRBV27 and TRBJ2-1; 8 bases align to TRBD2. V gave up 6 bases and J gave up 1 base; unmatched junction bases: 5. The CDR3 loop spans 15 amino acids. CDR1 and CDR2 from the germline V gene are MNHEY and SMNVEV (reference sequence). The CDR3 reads CASRILAVSYNEQFF. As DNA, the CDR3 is TGTGCCAGCAGGATACTAGCGGTTTCCTACAATGAGCAGTTCTTC.

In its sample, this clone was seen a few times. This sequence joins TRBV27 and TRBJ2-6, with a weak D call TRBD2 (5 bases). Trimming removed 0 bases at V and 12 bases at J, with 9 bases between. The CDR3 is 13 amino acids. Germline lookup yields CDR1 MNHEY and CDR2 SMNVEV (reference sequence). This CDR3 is CASSLSDYTVLTF. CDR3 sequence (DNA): TGTGCCAGCAGTTTATCCGACTACACCGTCCTGACTTTC. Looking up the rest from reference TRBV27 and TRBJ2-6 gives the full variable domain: EAQVTQNPRYLITVTGKKLTVTCSQNMNHEYMSWYRQDPGLGLRQIYYSMNVEVTDKGDVPEGYKVSRKEKRNFPLILESPSPNQTSLYFCASSLSDYTVLTFGAGSRLTVL.

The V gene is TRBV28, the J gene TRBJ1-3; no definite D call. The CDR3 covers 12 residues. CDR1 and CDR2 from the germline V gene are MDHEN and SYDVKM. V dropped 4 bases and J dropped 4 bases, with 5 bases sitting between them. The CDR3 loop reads CASSSRGNTIYF. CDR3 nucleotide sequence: TGTGCCAGCAGTTCCAGGGGAAACACCATATATTTT.

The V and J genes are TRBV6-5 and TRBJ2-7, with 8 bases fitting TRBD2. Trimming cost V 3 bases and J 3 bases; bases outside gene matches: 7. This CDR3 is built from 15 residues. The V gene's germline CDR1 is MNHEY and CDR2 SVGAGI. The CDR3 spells CASSYGSGIIYEQYF. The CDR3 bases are TGTGCCAGCAGTTATGGTAGCGGGATTATCTACGAGCAGTACTTC.

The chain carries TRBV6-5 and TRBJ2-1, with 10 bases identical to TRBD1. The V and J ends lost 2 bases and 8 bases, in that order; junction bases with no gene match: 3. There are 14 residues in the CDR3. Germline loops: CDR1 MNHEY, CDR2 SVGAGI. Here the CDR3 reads CASSYDRGRHEQFF. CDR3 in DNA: TGTGCCAGCAGTTACGACAGGGGGCGGCATGAGCAGTTCTTC.

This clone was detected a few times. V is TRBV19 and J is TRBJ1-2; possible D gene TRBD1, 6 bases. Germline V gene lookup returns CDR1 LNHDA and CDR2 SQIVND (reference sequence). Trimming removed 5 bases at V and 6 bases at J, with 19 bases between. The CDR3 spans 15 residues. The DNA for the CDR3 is TGTGCCAGTAGTGCTTACAGGGAAGGTTCAAATGGCTACACCTTC. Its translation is CASSAYREGSNGYTF. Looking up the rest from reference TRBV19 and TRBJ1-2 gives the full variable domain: DGGITQSPKYLFRKEGQNVTLSCEQNLNHDAMYWYRQDPGQGLRLIYYSQIVNDFQKGDIAEGYSVSREKKESFPLTVTSAQKNPTAFYLCASSAYREGSNGYTFGSGTRLTVV.

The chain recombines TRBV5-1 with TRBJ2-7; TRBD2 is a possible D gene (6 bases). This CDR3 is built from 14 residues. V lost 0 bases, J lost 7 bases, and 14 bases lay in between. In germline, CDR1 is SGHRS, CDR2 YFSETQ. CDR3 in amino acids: CASSLGGPGSEQYF. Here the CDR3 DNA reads TGCGCCAGCAGCTTGGGGGGCCCCGGGAGTGAGCAGTACTTC.

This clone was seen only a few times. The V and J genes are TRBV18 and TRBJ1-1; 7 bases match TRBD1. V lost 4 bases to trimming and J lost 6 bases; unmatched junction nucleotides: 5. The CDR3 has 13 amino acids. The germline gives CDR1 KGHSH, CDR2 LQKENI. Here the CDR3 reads CASSRTGWAEAFF. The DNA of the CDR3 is TGTGCCAGCTCACGGACAGGCTGGGCTGAAGCTTTCTTT.

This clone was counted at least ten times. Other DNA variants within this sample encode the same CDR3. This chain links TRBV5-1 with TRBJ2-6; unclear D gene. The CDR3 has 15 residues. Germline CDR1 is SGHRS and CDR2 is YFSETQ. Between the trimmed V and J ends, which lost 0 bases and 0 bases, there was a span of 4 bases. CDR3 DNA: TGCGCCAGCAGCTTGGGCAGCTCTGGGGCCAACGTCCTGACTTTC. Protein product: CASSLGSSGANVLTF.

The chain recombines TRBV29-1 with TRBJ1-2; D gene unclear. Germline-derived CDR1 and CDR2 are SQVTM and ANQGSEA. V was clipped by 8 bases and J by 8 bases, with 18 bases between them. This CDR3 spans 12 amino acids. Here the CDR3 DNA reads TGCAGCACCAGATTCGGGGAATACGGCTACACCTTC. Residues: CSTRFGEYGYTF.